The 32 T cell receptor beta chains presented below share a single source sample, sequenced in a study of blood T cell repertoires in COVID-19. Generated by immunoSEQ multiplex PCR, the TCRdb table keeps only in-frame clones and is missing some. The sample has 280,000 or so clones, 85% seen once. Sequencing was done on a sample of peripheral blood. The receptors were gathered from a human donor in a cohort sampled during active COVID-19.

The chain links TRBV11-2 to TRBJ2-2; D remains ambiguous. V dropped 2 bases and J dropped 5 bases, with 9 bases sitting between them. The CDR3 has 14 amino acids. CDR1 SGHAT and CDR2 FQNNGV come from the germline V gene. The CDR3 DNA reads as TGTGCCAGCAGCTTAAAGCGACGGACCGGGGAGCTGTTTTTT. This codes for CASSLKRRTGELFF.

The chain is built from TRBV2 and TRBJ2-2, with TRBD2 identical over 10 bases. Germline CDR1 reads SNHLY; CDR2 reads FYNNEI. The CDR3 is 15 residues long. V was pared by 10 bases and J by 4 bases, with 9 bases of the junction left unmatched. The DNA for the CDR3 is TGTGCCACCGATGTAGCGGGAGGAGGCACCGGGGAGCTGTTTTTT. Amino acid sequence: CATDVAGGGTGELFF. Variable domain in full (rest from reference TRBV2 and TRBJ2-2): EPEVTQTPSHQVTQMGQEVILRCVPISNHLYFYWYRQILGQKVEFLVSFYNNEISEKSEIFDDQFSVERPDGSNFTLKIRSTKLEDSAMYFCATDVAGGGTGELFFGEGSRLTVL.

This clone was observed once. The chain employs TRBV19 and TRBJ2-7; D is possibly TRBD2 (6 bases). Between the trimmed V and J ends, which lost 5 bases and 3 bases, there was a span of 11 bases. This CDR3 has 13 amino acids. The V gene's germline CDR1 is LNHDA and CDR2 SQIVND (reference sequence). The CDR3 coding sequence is TGTGCCAGTAGTGTGGGAGGTTTCTACGAGCAGTACTTC. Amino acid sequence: CASSVGGFYEQYF.

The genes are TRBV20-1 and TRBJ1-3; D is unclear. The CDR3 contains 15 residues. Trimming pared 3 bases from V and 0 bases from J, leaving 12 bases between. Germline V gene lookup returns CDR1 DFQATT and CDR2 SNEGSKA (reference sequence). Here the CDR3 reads CSASQDAISGNTIYF. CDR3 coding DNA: TGCAGTGCTAGTCAGGATGCGATCTCTGGAAACACCATATATTTT.

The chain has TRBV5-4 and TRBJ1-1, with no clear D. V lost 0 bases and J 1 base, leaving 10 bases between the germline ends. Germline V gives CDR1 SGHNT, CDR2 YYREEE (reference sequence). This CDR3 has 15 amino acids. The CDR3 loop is CASSLGGGANTEAFF. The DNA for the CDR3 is TGTGCCAGCAGCTTGGGGGGAGGCGCGAACACTGAAGCTTTCTTT.

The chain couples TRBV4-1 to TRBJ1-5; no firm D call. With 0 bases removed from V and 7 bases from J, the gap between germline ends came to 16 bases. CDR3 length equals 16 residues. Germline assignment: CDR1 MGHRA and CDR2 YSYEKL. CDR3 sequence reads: CASSQESGMGGQPQHF. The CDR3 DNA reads TGCGCCAGCAGCCAAGAGAGCGGAATGGGCGGCCAGCCCCAGCATTTT.

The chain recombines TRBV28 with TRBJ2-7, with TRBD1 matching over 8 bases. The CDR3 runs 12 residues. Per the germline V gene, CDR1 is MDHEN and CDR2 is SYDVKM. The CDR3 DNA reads TGTGCTACGACGGACAGGGTCTACGAGCAGTACTTC. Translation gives CATTDRVYEQYF.

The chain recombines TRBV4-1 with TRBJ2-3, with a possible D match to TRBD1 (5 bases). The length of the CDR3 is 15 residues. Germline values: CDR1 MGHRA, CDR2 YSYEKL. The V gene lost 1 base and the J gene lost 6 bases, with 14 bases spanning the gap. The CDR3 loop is CASSQGGRSTDTQYF. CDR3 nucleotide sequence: TGCGCCAGCAGCCAAGGGGGCAGGTCGACCGATACGCAGTATTTT.

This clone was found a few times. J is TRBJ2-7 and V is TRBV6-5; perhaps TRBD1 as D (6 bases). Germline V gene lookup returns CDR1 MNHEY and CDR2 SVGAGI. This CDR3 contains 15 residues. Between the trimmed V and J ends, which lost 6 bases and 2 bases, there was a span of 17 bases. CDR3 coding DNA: TGTGCCAGCAGACCCCAGGGGAGAAACACCTACGAGCAGTACTTC. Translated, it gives CASRPQGRNTYEQYF.

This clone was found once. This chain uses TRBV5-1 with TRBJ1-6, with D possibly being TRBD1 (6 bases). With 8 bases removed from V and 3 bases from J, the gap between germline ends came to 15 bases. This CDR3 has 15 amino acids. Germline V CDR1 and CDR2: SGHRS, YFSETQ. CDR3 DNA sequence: TGCGCCAGTCGCGTGGACAGCTTCTATAATTCACCCCTCCACTTT. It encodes CASRVDSFYNSPLHF.

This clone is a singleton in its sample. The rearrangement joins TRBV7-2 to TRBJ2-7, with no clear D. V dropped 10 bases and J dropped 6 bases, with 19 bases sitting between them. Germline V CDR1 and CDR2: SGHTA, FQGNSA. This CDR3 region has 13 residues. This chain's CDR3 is CAIRLQTRSEQYF. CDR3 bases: TGTGCCATCCGATTACAGACCCGCTCCGAGCAGTACTTC.

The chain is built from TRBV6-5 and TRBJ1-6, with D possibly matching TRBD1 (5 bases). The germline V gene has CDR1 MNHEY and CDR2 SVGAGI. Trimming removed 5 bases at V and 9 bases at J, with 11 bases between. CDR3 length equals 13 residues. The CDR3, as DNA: TGTGCCAGCAGTCCAGGGATCGGTTCACCCCTCCACTTT. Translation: CASSPGIGSPLHF.

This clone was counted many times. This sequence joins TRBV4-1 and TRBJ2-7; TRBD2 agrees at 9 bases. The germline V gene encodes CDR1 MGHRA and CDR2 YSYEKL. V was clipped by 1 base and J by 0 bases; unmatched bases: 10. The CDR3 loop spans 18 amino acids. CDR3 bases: TGCGCCAGCAGCCAAGCCTACCTAGCGGGACCCAGCTCCTACGAGCAGTACTTC. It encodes CASSQAYLAGPSSYEQYF.

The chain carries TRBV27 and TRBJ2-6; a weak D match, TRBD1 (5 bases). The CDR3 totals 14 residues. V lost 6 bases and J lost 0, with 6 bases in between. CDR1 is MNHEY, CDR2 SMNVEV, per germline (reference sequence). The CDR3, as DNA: TGTGCCAGCAGGGACACCTCTGGGGCCAACGTCCTGACTTTC. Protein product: CASRDTSGANVLTF.

DNA of the CDR3: TGTGCCAGCAGCGTAGCCAGCGGGACAGGCTCCTACAATGAGCAGTTCTTC. This codes for CASSVASGTGSYNEQFF. The V gene is TRBV9, the J gene TRBJ2-1; D perhaps matches TRBD1 (8 bases). CDR1 is SGDLS and CDR2 is YYNGEE in the germline V gene. Trimming took 0 bases from V and 0 from J, leaving 13 bases between them. This CDR3 contains 17 residues.

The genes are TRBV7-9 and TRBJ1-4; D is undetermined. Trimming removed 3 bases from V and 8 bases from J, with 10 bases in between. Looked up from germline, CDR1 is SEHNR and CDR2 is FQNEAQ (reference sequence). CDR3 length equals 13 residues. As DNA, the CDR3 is TGTGCCAGCAGCTTCGATCAGTGGGAAAAACTGTTTTTT. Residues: CASSFDQWEKLFF.

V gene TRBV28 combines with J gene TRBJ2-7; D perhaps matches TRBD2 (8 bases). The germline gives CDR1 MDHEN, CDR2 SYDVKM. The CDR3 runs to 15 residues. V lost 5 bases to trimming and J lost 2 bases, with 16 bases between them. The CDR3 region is CASSGSGTAPYEQYF. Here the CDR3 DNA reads TGTGCCAGCAGTGGTAGCGGGACAGCCCCCTACGAGCAGTACTTC.

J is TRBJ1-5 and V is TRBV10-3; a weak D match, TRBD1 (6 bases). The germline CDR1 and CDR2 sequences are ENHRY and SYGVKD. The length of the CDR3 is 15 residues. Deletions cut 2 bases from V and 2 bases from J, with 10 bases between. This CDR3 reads CAISERDNGNQPQHF. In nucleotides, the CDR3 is TGTGCCATCAGTGAGAGGGACAATGGCAATCAGCCCCAGCATTTT.

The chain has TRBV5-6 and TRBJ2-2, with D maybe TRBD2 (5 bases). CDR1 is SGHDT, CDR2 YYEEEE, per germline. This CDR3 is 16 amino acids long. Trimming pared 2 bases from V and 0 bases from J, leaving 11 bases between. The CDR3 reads CASSFGLPTNTGELFF. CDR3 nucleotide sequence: TGTGCCAGCAGCTTTGGACTCCCGACGAACACCGGGGAGCTGTTTTTT.

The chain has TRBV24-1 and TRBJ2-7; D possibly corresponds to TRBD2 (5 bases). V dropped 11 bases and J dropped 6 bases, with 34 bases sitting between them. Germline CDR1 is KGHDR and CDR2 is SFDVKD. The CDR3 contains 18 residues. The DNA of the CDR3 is TGTGCCAGGGAGAGACTGCTCGAAATAAAAACAGCTTTTGTCGAGCAGTACTTC. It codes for CARERLLEIKTAFVEQYF.

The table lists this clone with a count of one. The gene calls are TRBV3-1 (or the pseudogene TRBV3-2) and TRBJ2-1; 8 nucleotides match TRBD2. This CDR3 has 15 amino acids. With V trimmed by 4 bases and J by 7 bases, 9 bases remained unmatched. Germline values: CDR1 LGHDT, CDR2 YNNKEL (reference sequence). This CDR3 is CASSLSGKAWNEQFF. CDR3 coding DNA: TGTGCCAGCAGCCTTAGCGGGAAAGCTTGGAATGAGCAGTTCTTC.

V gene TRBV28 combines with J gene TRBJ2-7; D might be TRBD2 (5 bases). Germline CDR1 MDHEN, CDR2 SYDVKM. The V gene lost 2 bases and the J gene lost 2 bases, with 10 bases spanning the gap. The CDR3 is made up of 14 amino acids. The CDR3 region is CASSLNRGAYEQYF. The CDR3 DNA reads TGTGCCAGCAGTTTAAACCGGGGAGCCTACGAGCAGTACTTC.

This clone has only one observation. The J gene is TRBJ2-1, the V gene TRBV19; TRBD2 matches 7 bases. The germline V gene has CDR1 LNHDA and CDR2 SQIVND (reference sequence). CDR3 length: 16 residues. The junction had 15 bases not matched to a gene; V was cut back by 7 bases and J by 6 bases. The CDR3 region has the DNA TGTGCCAGTAATCATGGCGGGAGCGGAGGGGTCAATGAGCAGTTCTTC. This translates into CASNHGGSGGVNEQFF.

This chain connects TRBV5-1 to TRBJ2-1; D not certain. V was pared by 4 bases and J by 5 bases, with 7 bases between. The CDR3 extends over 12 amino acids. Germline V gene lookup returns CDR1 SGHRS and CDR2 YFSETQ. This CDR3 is CASSPQNNEQFF. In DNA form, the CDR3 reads TGCGCCAGCAGCCCCCAAAACAATGAGCAGTTCTTC.

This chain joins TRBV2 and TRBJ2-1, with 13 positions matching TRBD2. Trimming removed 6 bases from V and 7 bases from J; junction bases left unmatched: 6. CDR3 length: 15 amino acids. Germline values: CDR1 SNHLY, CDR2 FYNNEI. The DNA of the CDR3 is TGTGCCAGCAGACCAAGACTAGCGGGAGGTAATGAGCAGTTCTTC. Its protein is CASRPRLAGGNEQFF.

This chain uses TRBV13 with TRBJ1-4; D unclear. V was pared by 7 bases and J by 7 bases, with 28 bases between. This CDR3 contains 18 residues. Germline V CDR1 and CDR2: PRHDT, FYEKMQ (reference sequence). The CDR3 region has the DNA TGTGCCAGCACCCGCCGCCGGAGACGAGCCGATACCGGTGAAAAACTGTTTTTT. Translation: CASTRRRRRADTGEKLFF.

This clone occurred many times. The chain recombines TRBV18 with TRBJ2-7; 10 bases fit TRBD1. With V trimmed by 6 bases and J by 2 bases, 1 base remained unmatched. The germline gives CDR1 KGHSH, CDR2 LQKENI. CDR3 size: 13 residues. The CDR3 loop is CASSTGGAYEQYF. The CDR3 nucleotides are TGTGCCAGCTCGACAGGGGGCGCCTACGAGCAGTACTTC.

CDR3 sequence reads: CASTLSGTRGDTQYF. CDR3 sequence (DNA): TGCGCCAGCACCCTATCCGGGACTAGGGGAGATACGCAGTATTTT. The rearrangement joins TRBV4-1 to TRBJ2-3, with 8 bases lining up with TRBD2. The CDR3 spans 15 residues. The trim removed 7 bases at V and 5 bases at J, leaving 11 bases unmatched. CDR1 MGHRA and CDR2 YSYEKL come from the germline V gene.

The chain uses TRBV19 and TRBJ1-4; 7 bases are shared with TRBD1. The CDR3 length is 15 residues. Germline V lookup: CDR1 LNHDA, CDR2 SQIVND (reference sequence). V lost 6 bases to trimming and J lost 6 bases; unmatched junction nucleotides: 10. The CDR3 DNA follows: TGTGCCAGTAGGACCCCAGGGGGTGGTGATGAAAAACTGTTTTTT. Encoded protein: CASRTPGGGDEKLFF.

The CDR3 DNA sequence: TGTGCCAGCAGACAATACTATGGCTACACCTTC. It encodes CASRQYYGYTF. The V call is TRBV2, the J call TRBJ1-2; no reliable D call. The V gene lost 6 bases and the J gene lost 3 bases, with 5 bases spanning the gap. The CDR3 has 11 residues. The germline V gene encodes CDR1 SNHLY and CDR2 FYNNEI.

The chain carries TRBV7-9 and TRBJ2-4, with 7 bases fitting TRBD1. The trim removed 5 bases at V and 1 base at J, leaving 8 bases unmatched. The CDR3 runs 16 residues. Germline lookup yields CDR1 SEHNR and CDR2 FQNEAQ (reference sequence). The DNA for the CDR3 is TGTGCCAGCAGCCTGAACAGGGGCAAGGCCAAAAACATTCAGTACTTC. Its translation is CASSLNRGKAKNIQYF.

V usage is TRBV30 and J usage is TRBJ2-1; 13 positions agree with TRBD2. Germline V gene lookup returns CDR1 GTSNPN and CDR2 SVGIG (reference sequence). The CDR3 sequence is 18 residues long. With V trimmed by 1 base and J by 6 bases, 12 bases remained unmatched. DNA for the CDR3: TGTGCCTGGAGTGGTACTAGCGGGAGGGTTGGGCTAGGCAATGAGCAGTTCTTC. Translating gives CAWSGTSGRVGLGNEQFF.